This TCR beta chain was sequenced during a study of neurological immune-mediated disorders. With 3 bases removed from V and 5 bases from J, the gap between germline ends came to 8 bases. Germline-derived CDR1 and CDR2 are DFQATT and SNEGSKA (reference sequence). The CDR3 covers 11 residues. Study findings and constraints: The study phylogenetically grouped the repertoires of 18 of 34 multiple sclerosis patients into one related-CDR3 cluster, a possible signature.

Time point defined: longitudinal time-point 2. In each sequencing run, over 180 million TCR-beta sequences were generated from 15-18 subjects. One entry per CDR3 protein results from TCRdb running MiXCR on the 5' RACE reads. The sample contains 80,000 to 100,000 distinct CDR3 sequences, 5.8% of which appear only once. This clonotype was detected many times. Its antigen is still unknown. The material sequenced was PBMCs. The receptor's source is a woman aged 55-70 years with multiple sclerosis. The chain is built from TRBV20-1 and TRBJ2-7; a possible D gene is TRBD2 (6 bases). The CDR3 sequence: CSARGGNEQYF. The DNA of the CDR3 is TGCAGTGCTAGGGGGGGAAACGAGCAGTACTTC.